This TCR beta chain came from a study of Ad26.COV2.S vaccination and SARS-CoV-2 variants. Treatment meaning: some 20 received Ad26.COV2.S at low or high dose, single or two shots; 5 received placebo; per-sample allocation not given. Collection of the samples took place on day 63 after the first injection of vaccine or placebo. At a Boston site, the person donating was an adult of 18-55 years. Trimming left V 6 bases short and J 7 bases short, with 18 bases between. This CDR3 comprises 15 residues. Germline V gives CDR1 SGHVS, CDR2 FQNEAQ. Repertoires were generated with immunoSEQ multiplex PCR, while TCRdb's copy carries only in-frame clones and drops some. This sample has about 390,000 clones; approximately 91% occur once, and the top ten carry approximately 3.7%.

This clonotype originated in a person aged 18-65 years who received the Ad26.COV2.S COVID-19 vaccine or a placebo. The J gene is TRBJ1-4, the V gene TRBV7-8, with TRBD1 as a possible D gene (5 bases). The source was peripheral blood, collected in a trial of Ad26.COV2.S vaccine versus placebo. For the CDR3, the DNA is TGTGCCAGCAGGGATAGTCTGGACACCAGTGAAAAACTGTTTTTT. Protein sequence: CASRDSLDTSEKLFF.